Presented here are 11 T cell receptor beta chains from one specimen sequenced in a study of T cells expressing NK-cell markers. Following a re-call of the 5' RACE reads, TCRdb has one entry per CDR3 protein and lacks DNA. Its listing shows about 550,000 distinct CDR3 sequences. Material: blood T cells: a sorted CD56 or NKG2C T cell subset, CD4+ or CD8+ T cells, or bulk PBMC T cells (not recorded which). The receptors here all came from a man between 18 and 35 years old in good health.

The chain combines TRBV29-1 with TRBJ2-1; TCRdb selects TRBD1, and the lack of DNA leaves this call unchecked. The CDR3 runs 12 residues. Germline V gene lookup returns CDR1 SQVTM and CDR2 ANQGSEA. The CDR3 reads CSVSGLVNEQFF.

V usage is TRBV20-1 and J usage is TRBJ1-4; lacking DNA, the TRBD1 call made by TCRdb goes unchecked. The CDR3 is 17 amino acids. Germline CDR1 and CDR2: DFQATT and SNEGSKA (reference sequence). CDR3: CSASPTFGGRKVEKLFF.

This sequence joins TRBV21-1 and TRBJ2-1. TRBV21-1 is a recognized pseudogene. The CDR3 has 14 residues. The CDR3 sequence is CASSAGLSYNEQFF.

The rearrangement joins TRBV6-1 to TRBJ1-6; the TRBD1 assignment by TCRdb is unverifiable without DNA. The CDR3 is made up of 17 amino acids. Germline CDR1 reads MNHNS; CDR2 reads SASEGT. CDR3: CASSEPAGTGGSPPLHF.

The chain couples TRBV5-4 to TRBJ1-2; the D call of TRBD1 rests on TCRdb alone, since no DNA is present to check it. Germline V gene lookup returns CDR1 SGHNT and CDR2 YYREEE (reference sequence). This CDR3 has 14 amino acids. The CDR3 loop reads CASSRRDTVDGYTF.

The chain's CDR3 is CASSLVHRNNEQFF. The chain couples TRBV7-9 to TRBJ2-1. Per the germline V gene, CDR1 is SEHNR and CDR2 is FQNEAQ (reference sequence). This CDR3 comprises 14 residues. Supplemented by reference TRBV7-9 and TRBJ2-1, the full variable domain reads DTGVSQNPRHKITKRGQNVTFRCDPISEHNRLYWYRQTLGQGPEFLTYFQNEAQLEKSRLLSDRFSAERPKGSFSTLEIQRTEQGDSAMYLCASSLVHRNNEQFFGPGTRLTVL.

This chain joins TRBV29-1 and TRBJ2-1; TCRdb's D call of TRBD2 is untestable without DNA. The CDR3 is 12 residues long. Germline values: CDR1 SQVTM, CDR2 ANQGSEA. The CDR3 protein is CSATSGKGEQFF.

The V gene is TRBV7-2, the J gene TRBJ1-2; absent DNA, TCRdb's TRBD1 call cannot be checked. The germline gives CDR1 SGHTA, CDR2 FQGNSA. This CDR3 region has 14 residues. CDR3 protein: CASSLGGNDYGYTF.

The CDR3 spells CATSDRRGWETTGELFF. This rearrangement joins TRBV24-1 to TRBJ2-2; without DNA, the TCRdb call of TRBD2 cannot be checked. The CDR3 is 17 residues long. CDR1 is KGHDR and CDR2 is SFDVKD in the germline V gene.

V and J are TRBV29-1 and TRBJ2-1; TCRdb proposes TRBD1, but this gene call is untestable without DNA. The length of the CDR3 is 13 residues. The germline V gene encodes CDR1 SQVTM and CDR2 ANQGSEA. CDR3 residues: CSAWGQGRDEQFF.

This CDR3 reads CASSLGLTQNNEQFF. The chain is built from TRBV7-8 and TRBJ2-1; TCRdb's D call of TRBD2 is untestable without DNA. The CDR3 loop spans 15 amino acids. Germline CDR1 reads SGHVS; CDR2 reads FQNEAQ.